This TCR beta chain comes out of a study of glioma-infiltrating T cells after dendritic cell vaccination (dated by TCRdb to 2016 to 2017). With regard to the full study: Of the 15 or so glioblastoma patients in the cohort, all drawn from Phase I and II dendritic cell vaccination trials, 9 were newly diagnosed and 6 had recurrent disease. The vaccine was prepared from monocyte-derived dendritic cells that were cultured for approximately seven days with IL-4 and GM-CSF and then pulsed overnight with autologous tumor lysate. Between 2003 and 2012, patients were given autologous tumor lysate-pulsed dendritic cell vaccination. In glioblastoma patients vaccinated with dendritic cells, deep sequencing of TCR beta CDR3 regions served to measure the amount of tumor-infiltrating lymphocytes and to compare repertoires between tumor and blood. Patients received three intradermal dendritic cell vaccine injections at biweekly intervals in the arm below the axilla. Survival after dendritic cell vaccination was correlated with TCR sequencing metrics, such as TIL content and the overlap between tumor and blood repertoires. The paper as a whole reports these results and caveats: The cohort was small and heterogeneous, and full blood and tumor sets were available for few patients, with initial-recurrent tumor pairs available for even fewer patients. The response model built on TCR overlap across three groups was characterized as speculative, with prospective validation still needed. TCR clonality showed no direct relationship with survival, which suggests that a diverse polyclonal response may be important. Longer time to progression and overall survival after dendritic cell vaccination were predicted by higher estimated pretreatment TIL content.

Worth noting for this clone: Its recognized antigen is unknown. No base quality values were provided; no much bigger clone lies one nucleotide off.

Using the immunoSEQ assay, TCRB CDR3 regions were amplified from approximately 2 micrograms of genomic DNA, or from all available DNA when less than that was on hand. Multiplex PCR used 60 forward primers for TCR V beta segments and 13 reverse primers for J beta segments. To estimate reads per starting template, synthetic control templates were spiked into each sample at limiting dilution. Sequencing produced 87 bp reads on the Illumina HiSeq System. For the original study's pipeline: To remove PCR and sequencing errors, closely related sequences were merged with a nearest neighbor algorithm. TCR overlap was measured as the percentage of unique tumor TCR beta sequences that were also present in the peripheral blood of the same patient. What TCRdb holds here is the immuneACCESS table cut down to in-frame rearrangements. Part of the clones is not present; checked against another copy, under half of the missing clones reflect an unresolved V gene, and the others are unexplained. V and J calls and clone size come straight from that table; D and trimming were deduced from the DNA. Present in this sample are about 82,000 clones, about 90% of which were seen just once. The leading ten clones occupy approximately 3% of the sample.

Patients were selected on the basis of adequate residual fresh-frozen tumor tissue and more than two years of available survival data. Although molecular status otherwise differed among the glioblastoma patients, no patient had an isocitrate dehydrogenase mutation. PBMC collection took place before vaccination, two weeks after the third vaccination, and at tumor progression if progression occurred. Genomic DNA was extracted with the Qiagen DNeasy Blood extraction Kit. Including cysteine and phenylalanine, the CDR3 has 15 amino acids. Solely the CDR3 DNA is kept, with 45 bases framed from the first base. For CDR1 and CDR2, the germline V gene lists SGHRS and YFSETQ. V and J are trimmed by 2 bases and 0 bases, and the gene matches miss 0 bases of the junction.

The V and J genes are TRBV5-1 and TRBJ2-2; 8 middle bases align to TRBD1. Sequences were derived from blood, sampled before dendritic cell vaccination. This TCR came from a human donor with glioblastoma. CDR3 loop: CASSLQGANTGELFF. The nucleotide sequence is TGCGCCAGCAGCTTACAGGGGGCGAACACCGGGGAGCTGTTTTTT.